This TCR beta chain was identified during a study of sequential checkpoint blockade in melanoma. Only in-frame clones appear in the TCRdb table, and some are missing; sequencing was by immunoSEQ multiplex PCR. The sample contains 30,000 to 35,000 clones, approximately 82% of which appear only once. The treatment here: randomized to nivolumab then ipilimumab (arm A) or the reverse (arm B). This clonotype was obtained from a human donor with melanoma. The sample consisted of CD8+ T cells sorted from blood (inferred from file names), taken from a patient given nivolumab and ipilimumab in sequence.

This chain's CDR3 is CASSSGLAGVNEQFF. The CDR3 nucleotides are TGTGCCAGCAGCTCGGGACTAGCGGGAGTCAATGAGCAGTTCTTC. The chain links TRBV13 to TRBJ2-1; TRBD2 matches at 14 bases. CDR3 length: 15 residues. Germline trimming cut 4 bases from V and 6 bases from J; bases unmatched to any gene: 2. Germline V gene data show CDR1 as PRHDT and CDR2 as FYEKMQ (reference sequence). The complete variable domain, with remaining parts taken from reference TRBV13 and TRBJ2-1, reads AAGVIQSPRHLIKEKRETATLKCYPIPRHDTVYWYQQGPGQDPQFLISFYEKMQSDKGSIPDRFSAQQFSDYHSELNMSSLELGDSALYFCASSSGLAGVNEQFFGPGTRLTVL.